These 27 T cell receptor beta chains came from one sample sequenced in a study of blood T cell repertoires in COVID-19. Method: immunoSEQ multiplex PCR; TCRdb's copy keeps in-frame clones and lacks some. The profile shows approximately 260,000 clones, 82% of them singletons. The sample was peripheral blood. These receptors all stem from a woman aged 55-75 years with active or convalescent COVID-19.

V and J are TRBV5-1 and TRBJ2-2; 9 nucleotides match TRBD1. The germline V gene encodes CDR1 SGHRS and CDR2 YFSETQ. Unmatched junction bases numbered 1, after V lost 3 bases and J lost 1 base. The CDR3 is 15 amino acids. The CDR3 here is CASSWGQGNTGELFF. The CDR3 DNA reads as TGCGCCAGCAGCTGGGGACAGGGGAACACCGGGGAGCTGTTTTTT.

This CDR3 is CASSQRLAGSREQYF. Written as DNA, the CDR3 is TGTGCCAGCAGCCAACGACTAGCGGGGTCTAGGGAGCAGTACTTC. The V gene is TRBV6-2 or TRBV6-3, the J gene TRBJ2-7; TRBD2 matches 11 bases. The CDR3 sequence is 15 residues long. After removal of 6 bases from V and 7 bases from J, the junction contained 11 bases not matched to a gene. Germline V gene sequence: CDR1 MNHEY, CDR2 SVGEGT.

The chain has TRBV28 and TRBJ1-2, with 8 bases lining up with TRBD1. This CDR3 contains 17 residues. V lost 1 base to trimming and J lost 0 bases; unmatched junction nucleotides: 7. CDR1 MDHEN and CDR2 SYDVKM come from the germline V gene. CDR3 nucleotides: TGTGCCAGCAGTTTATATCGGCAGGGGGCCTCTAACTATGGCTACACCTTC. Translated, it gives CASSLYRQGASNYGYTF.

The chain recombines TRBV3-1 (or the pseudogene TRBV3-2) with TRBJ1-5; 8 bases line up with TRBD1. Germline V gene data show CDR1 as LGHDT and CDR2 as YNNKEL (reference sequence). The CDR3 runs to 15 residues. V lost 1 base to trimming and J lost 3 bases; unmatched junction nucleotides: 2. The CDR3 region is CASSQGTGNNQPQHF. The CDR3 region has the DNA TGTGCCAGCAGCCAAGGGACAGGGAACAATCAGCCCCAGCATTTT.

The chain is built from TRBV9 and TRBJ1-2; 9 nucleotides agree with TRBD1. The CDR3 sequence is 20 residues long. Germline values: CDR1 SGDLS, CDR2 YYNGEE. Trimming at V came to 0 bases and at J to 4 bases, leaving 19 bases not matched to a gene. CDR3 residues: CASSVDRIGQGLNRGYGYTF. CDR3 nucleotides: TGTGCCAGCAGCGTAGACCGCATCGGACAGGGGCTTAATAGGGGCTATGGCTACACCTTC.

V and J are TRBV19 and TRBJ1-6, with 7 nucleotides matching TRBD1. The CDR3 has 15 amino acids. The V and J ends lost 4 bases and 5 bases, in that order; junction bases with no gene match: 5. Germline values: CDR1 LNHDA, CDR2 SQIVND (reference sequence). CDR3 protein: CASSRRGGDNSPLHF. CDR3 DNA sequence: TGTGCCAGTAGTAGGCGAGGGGGCGATAATTCACCCCTCCACTTT.

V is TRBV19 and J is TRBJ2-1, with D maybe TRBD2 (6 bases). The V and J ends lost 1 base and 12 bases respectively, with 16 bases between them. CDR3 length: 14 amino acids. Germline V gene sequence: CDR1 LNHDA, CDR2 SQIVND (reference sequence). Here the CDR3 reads CASSIGLGRMSQFF. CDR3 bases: TGTGCCAGTAGTATAGGATTGGGGAGGATGTCGCAGTTCTTC.

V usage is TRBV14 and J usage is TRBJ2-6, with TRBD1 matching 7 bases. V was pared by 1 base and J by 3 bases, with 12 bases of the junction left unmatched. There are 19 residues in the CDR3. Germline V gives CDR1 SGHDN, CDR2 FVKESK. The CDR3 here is CASSQGFRQGISGANVLTF. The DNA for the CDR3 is TGTGCCAGCAGCCAAGGGTTCCGACAGGGAATAAGTGGGGCCAACGTCCTGACTTTC.

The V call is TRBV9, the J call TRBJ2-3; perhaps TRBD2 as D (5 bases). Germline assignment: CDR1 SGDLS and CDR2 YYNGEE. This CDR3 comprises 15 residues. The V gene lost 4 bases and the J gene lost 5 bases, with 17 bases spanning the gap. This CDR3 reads CASSRNGEWGDTQYF. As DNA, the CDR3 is TGTGCCAGCAGCCGCAACGGGGAGTGGGGAGATACGCAGTATTTT.

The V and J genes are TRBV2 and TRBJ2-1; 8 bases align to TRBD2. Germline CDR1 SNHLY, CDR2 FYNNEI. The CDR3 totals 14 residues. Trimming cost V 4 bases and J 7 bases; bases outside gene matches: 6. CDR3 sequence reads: CASSGSGGFNEQFF. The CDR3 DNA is TGTGCCAGCAGTGGCAGCGGGGGTTTTAATGAGCAGTTCTTC.

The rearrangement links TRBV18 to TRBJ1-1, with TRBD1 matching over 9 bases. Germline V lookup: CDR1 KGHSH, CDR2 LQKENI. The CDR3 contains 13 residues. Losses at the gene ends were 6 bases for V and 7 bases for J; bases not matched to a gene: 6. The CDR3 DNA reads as TGTGCCAGCTCGCGAGGGACAGGGAATGAAGCTTTCTTT. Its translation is CASSRGTGNEAFF. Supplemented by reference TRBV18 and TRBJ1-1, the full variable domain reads NAGVMQNPRHLVRRRGQEARLRCSPMKGHSHVYWYRQLPEEGLKFMVYLQKENIIDESGMPKERFSAEFPKEGPSILRIQQVVRGDSAAYFCASSRGTGNEAFFGQGTRLTVV.

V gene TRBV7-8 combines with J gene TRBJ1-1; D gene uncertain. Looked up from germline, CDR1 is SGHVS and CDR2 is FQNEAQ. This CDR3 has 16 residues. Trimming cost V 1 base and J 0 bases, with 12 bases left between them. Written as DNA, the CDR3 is TGTGCCAGCAGCTTAGTTTGGCCGGGGTTGAACACTGAAGCTTTCTTT. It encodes CASSLVWPGLNTEAFF. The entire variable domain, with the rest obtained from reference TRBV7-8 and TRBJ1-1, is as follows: GAGVSQSPRYKVAKRGQDVALRCDPISGHVSLFWYQQALGQGPEFLTYFQNEAQLDKSGLPSDRFFAERPEGSVSTLKIQRTQQEDSAVYLCASSLVWPGLNTEAFFGQGTRLTVV.

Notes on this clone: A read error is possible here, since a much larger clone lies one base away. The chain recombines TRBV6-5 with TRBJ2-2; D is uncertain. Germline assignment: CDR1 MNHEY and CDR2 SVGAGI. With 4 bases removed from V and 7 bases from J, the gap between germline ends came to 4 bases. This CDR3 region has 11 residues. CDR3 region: CASSFLGELFF. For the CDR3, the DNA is TGTGCCAGCAGTTTCCTCGGGGAGCTGTTTTTT.

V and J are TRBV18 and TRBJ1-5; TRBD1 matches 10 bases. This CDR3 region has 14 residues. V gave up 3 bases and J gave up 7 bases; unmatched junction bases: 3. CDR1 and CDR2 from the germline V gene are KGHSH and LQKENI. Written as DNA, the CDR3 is TGTGCCAGCTCACCGACAGGGGGCAGGCAGCCCCAGCATTTT. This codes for CASSPTGGRQPQHF.

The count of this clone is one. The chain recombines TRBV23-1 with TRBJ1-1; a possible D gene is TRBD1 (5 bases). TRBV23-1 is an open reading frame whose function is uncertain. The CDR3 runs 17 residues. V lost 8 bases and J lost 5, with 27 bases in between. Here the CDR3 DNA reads TGCGCCAGCGGCCCGGCAGGGCAGGAGTTTAATGGGACTGAAGCTTTCTTT. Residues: CASGPAGQEFNGTEAFF.

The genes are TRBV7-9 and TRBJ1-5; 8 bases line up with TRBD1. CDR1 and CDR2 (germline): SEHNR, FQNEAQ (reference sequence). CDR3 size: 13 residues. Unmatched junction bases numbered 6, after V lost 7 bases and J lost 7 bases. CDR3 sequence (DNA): TGTGCCAGCACCAAGGACAGGGAACAGCCCCAGCATTTT. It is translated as CASTKDREQPQHF.

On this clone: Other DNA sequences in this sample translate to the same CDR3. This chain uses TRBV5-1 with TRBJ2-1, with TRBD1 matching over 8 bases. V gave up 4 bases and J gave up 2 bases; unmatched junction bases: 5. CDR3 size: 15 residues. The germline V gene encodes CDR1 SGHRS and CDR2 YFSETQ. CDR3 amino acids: CASSPGQGAYNEQFF. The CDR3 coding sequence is TGCGCCAGCAGCCCCGGACAGGGTGCCTACAATGAGCAGTTCTTC.

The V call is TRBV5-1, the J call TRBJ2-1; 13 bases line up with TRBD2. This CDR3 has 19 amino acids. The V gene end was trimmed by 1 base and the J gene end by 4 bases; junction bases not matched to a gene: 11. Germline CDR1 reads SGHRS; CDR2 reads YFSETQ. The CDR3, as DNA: TGCGCCAGCAGCTTGCCAACTAGCGGGGGGGCTGTCAAGTACAATGAGCAGTTCTTC. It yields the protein CASSLPTSGGAVKYNEQFF.

In DNA form, the CDR3 reads TGTGCCAGTAGGGACAGGGGAAGGACTGGGGCCAACGTCCTGACTTTC. The encoded protein is CASRDRGRTGANVLTF. V usage is TRBV19 and J usage is TRBJ2-6; 9 bases match TRBD1. This CDR3 has 16 amino acids. The germline CDR1 and CDR2 sequences are LNHDA and SQIVND (reference sequence). Trimming took 6 bases from V and 2 from J; bases not matched to a gene: 5.

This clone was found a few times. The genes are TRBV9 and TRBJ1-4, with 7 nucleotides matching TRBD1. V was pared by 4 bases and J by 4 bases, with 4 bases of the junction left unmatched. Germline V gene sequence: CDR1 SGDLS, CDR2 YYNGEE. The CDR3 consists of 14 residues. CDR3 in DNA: TGTGCCAGCAGCCCGGGACAGCTTAATGAAAAACTGTTTTTT. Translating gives CASSPGQLNEKLFF. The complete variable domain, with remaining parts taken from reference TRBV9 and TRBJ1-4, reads DSGVTQTPKHLITATGQRVTLRCSPRSGDLSVYWYQQSLDQGLQFLIQYYNGEERAKGNILERFSAQQFPDLHSELNLSSLELGDSALYFCASSPGQLNEKLFFGSGTQLSVL.

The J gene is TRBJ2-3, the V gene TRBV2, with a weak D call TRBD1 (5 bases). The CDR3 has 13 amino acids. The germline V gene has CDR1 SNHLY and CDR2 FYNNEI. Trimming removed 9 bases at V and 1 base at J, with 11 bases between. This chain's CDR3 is CASNKGGTDTQYF. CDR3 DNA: TGTGCCAGTAATAAAGGGGGCACAGATACGCAGTATTTT.

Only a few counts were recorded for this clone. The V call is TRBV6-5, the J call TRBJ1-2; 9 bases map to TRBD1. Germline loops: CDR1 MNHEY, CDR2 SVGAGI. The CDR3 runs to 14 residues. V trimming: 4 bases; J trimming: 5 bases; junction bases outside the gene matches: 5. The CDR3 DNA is TGTGCCAGCAGTTCCACCGGGACAGGGTATGGCTACACCTTC. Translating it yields CASSSTGTGYGYTF.

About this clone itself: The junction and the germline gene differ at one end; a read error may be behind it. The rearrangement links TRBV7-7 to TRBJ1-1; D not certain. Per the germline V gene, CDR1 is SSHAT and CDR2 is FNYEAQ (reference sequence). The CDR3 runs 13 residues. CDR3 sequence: CASSFQENTEAFF. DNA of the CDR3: TGTGCTAGCAGCTTCCAGGAGAACACTGAAGCTTTCTTT.

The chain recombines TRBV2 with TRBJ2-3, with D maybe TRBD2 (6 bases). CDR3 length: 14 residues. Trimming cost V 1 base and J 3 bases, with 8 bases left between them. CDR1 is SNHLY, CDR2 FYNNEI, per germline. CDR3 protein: CASSEGGETDTQYF. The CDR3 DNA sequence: TGTGCCAGCAGTGAAGGGGGGGAAACAGATACGCAGTATTTT.

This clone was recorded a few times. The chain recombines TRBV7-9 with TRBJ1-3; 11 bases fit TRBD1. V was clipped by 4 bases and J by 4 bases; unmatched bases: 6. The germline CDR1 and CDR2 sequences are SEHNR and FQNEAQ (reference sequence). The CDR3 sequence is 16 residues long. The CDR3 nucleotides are TGTGCCAGCAGCTACTTGGACAGGGGGCAAGGAAACACCATATATTTT. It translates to CASSYLDRGQGNTIYF. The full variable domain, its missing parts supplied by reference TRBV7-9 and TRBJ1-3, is DTGVSQNPRHKITKRGQNVTFRCDPISEHNRLYWYRQTLGQGPEFLTYFQNEAQLEKSRLLSDRFSAERPKGSFSTLEIQRTEQGDSAMYLCASSYLDRGQGNTIYFGEGSWLTVV.

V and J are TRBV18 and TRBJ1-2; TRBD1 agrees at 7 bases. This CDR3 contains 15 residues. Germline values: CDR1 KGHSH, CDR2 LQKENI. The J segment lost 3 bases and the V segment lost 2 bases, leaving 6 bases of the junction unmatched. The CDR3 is CASSPVPGQHYGYTF. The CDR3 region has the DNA TGTGCCAGCTCACCAGTCCCGGGACAGCACTATGGCTACACCTTC.

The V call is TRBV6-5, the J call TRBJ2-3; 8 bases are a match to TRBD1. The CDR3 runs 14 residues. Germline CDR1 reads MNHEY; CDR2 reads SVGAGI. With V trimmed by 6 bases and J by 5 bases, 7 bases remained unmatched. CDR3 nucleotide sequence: TGTGCCAGCAGCTTGGACAGGGATAAAGATACGCAGTATTTT. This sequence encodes CASSLDRDKDTQYF.